The 4 T cell receptor beta chains in this list originate from one sample, sequenced in a study of shared clonotypes between healthy human individuals. Sequencing was performed with immunoSEQ multiplex PCR; in TCRdb, only in-frame clones are kept and a portion is missing. This sample carries fewer than 600,000 clones, more than 70% of them seen once, and the ten largest clones take more than 10%. The specimen was PBMCs. All receptors come from a woman between 40 and 55 years old in good health. Some clones in this sample may be carry-over from other donors' samples.

This chain joins TRBV2 and TRBJ2-4; D is ambiguous. CDR1 is SNHLY, CDR2 FYNNEI, per germline. Trimming left V 3 bases short and J 0 bases short, with 9 bases between. The CDR3 has 15 residues. CDR3 DNA sequence: TGTGCCAGCAGTGACAGGATTCTAGCCAAAAACATTCAGTACTTC. Protein: CASSDRILAKNIQYF.

The rearrangement joins TRBV7-8 to TRBJ1-1; D gene unclear. The V gene lost 5 bases and the J gene lost 11 bases, with 18 bases spanning the gap. This CDR3 is 13 amino acids long. Germline CDR1 and CDR2: SGHVS and FQNEAQ. CDR3 DNA sequence: TGTGCCAGCAGCCTCGAGGGTCCTCGTGGGGCTTTCTTT. It specifies CASSLEGPRGAFF.

On this clone: Given a far larger clone just one base away, this is likely a sequencing read error. Because it lacks the conserved phenylalanine or tryptophan at the end, this CDR3 is likely a read error. The chain employs TRBV5-1 and TRBJ1-1, with unresolved D. Germline V gives CDR1 SGHRS, CDR2 YFSETQ. This CDR3 is built from 15 residues. V lost 0 bases, J lost 3 bases, and 12 bases lay in between. The CDR3 region has the DNA TGCGCCAGCAGCTTGGCGTTAGAGCGGGACACTGAAGCTTTCTCT. Amino acid sequence: CASSLALERDTEAFS.

The chain has TRBV7-9 and TRBJ2-5; the D is unclear. CDR3 length equals 13 residues. Trimming shortened V by 5 bases and J by 1 base, and 8 bases separated the two germline ends. CDR1 is SEHNR and CDR2 is FQNEAQ in the germline V gene (reference sequence). The CDR3 DNA follows: TGTGCCAGCAGCCCCAGTAGCCAAGAGACCCAGTACTTC. Its protein product is CASSPSSQETQYF.